The clone carrying this T cell receptor (beta chain) was found many times. Its target is unknown. This sample was taken from a study of neurological immune-mediated disorders. Study results and limitations: The multiple sclerosis repertoire cluster showed no association with any clinical or MRI feature. The authors stated that larger cohorts are needed. No sharing of CDR3 amino acid sequences was observed among expanded clones across subjects, suggesting private repertoires in all groups.

The cDNA was generated by 5'RACE with 10-nucleotide random UMIs. TCRdb itself ran the 5' RACE reads through MiXCR, one entry per CDR3 protein. The repertoire has around 55,000 distinct CDR3 sequences, 3% to 4% of them found once; the top ten carry around 2%. V lost 0 bases, J lost 9 bases, and 5 bases stayed unmatched. The CDR3 is made up of 13 amino acids. Germline-derived CDR1 and CDR2 are SGDLS and YYNGEE. The chain carries TRBV9 and TRBJ1-1; 7 bases match TRBD1. The receptor's source is a woman between 40 and 50 years old with multiple sclerosis. The sample consisted of CD4+ T cells from blood. The CDR3 coding sequence is TGTGCCAGCAGCGTAGGACTACAGGGGCAAGCTTTCTTT. Its translation: CASSVGLQGQAFF.